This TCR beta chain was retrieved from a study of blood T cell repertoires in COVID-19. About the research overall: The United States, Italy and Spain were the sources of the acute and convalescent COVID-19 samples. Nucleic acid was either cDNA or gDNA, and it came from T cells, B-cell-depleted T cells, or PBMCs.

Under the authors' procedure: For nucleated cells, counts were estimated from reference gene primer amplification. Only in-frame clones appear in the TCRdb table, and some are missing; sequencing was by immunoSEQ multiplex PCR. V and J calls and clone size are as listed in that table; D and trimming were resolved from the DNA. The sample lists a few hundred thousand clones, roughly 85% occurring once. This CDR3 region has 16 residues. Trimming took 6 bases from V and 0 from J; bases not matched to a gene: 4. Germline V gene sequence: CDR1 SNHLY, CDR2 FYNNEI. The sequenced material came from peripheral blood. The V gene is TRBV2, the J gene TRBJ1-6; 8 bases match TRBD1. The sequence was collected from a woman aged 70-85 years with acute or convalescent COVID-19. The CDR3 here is CASRDRDISYNSPLHF. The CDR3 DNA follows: TGTGCCAGCAGGGACAGGGATATCTCCTATAATTCACCCCTCCACTTT.